Included here is one T cell receptor beta chain sequence, with context. The sample comes from a study of cytomegalovirus exposure and HLA in healthy donors. This CDR3 is 13 amino acids long. With 10 bases clipped from V and 12 bases from J, the junction kept 13 bases outside the gene matches. Germline V CDR1 and CDR2: MNHNS, SASEGT. Vbeta (60) and Jbeta (13) primers were used in the PCR. Assay used: immunoSEQ multiplex PCR; TCRdb lists only in-frame clones, some missing. The table has over 150,000 clones, 70% to 75% seen once. V is TRBV6-1 and J is TRBJ2-7; 12 nucleotides match TRBD1. The origin of this receptor is a male donor in good health and CMV-seronegative. Sequencing input: PBMCs. The CDR3 nucleotides read TGTGCCACCCAACCGGGACAGGGGGCATCCGCGTACTTC. It translates to CATQPGQGASAYF.